The present entry profiles one TCR beta chain with its context. Sequencing was performed with immunoSEQ multiplex PCR; in TCRdb, only in-frame clones are kept and a portion is missing. Of about 59,000 clones detected, under 90% appear once; the ten largest clones hold 9.5% to 15%. The record originates from a study of T cells in tuberculosis. Study outcomes and limitations: The stringent gate may have excluded weak CD1B-GMM tetramer binders.

After thawing and overnight rest, PBMC were stained with GMM-loaded CD1B tetramer, viability dye and anti-CD3 for sorting. The CD1B tetramers carried C32 glucose monomycolate purified from Rhodococcus equi. CD14-expressing monocytes were removed from PBMC before cryopreservation and sorting. Tetramer-negative cells, approximately 100,000 per donor, were also sorted. V was pared by 3 bases and J by 0 bases, with 7 bases between. CDR1 is SGDLS and CDR2 is YYNGEE in the germline V gene. This CDR3 has 15 amino acids. V and J are TRBV9 and TRBJ2-6, with a weak D call TRBD1 (5 bases). The sample taken for sequencing was CD1b-GMM tetramer-negative cells sorted from PBMCs. This TCR was recovered from an adult woman with latent tuberculosis. The CDR3 nucleotides read TGTGCCAGCAGCGCCGACAGCTCTGGGGCCAACGTCCTGACTTTC. Translation gives CASSADSSGANVLTF.